The 8 T cell receptor beta chains listed next were all sequenced from one sample in a study of tumor-infiltrating lymphocytes in primary liver carcinoma. Researchers drew blood RNA from unsorted whole blood and extracted germline DNA as well. Starting from 500 ng of total RNA, TCR beta cDNA was produced with a primer in the constant region. Employing slightly modified ARM-PCR, three nested multiplex PCR rounds were run, and these gave rise to the TCR beta libraries. Primers for the first two PCR rounds were TRBV1-TRBV30 forward primers and a C-beta reverse primer (about 10 cycles per round). From the multiplex PCR reads, TCRdb called clonotypes with MiXCR, one entry per CDR3 protein. The sample contains about 200,000 distinct CDR3 sequences, 65% of which appear only once. The source material was peripheral blood. The receptor set was obtained from a woman aged 55-69 years with primary liver carcinoma and hepatitis B virus infection.

In the case of this clonotype: Germline and junction disagree at one end, which may indicate a read error. The chain is built from TRBV11-3 and TRBJ2-1, with TRBD2 matching 9 bases. The CDR3 contains 14 residues. Looked up from germline, CDR1 is SGHNT and CDR2 is YENEEA. The CDR3 DNA reads as TGTGCCAGCAGCGCTAGCGGGATGGGGGGTGAGCGGTTCTTC. Protein sequence: CASSASGMGGERFF.

This chain uses TRBV6-4 with TRBJ1-2; D is unclear. The CDR3 consists of 14 residues. V gave up 6 bases and J gave up 6 bases, with 17 bases separating them. CDR1 is MRHNA and CDR2 is SNTAGT in the germline V gene. The CDR3 DNA sequence: TGTGCCAGCAGCCCCGCGGGAGGCAACCATGGCTACACCTTC. Amino acid sequence: CASSPAGGNHGYTF.

This clonotype has only a few counts. This sequence joins TRBV2 and TRBJ2-1; D assignment may be TRBD1 or TRBD2 (6 bases each). The CDR3 spans 14 residues. CDR1 is SNHLY and CDR2 is FYNNEI in the germline V gene. V was shortened by 5 bases and J by 2 bases, with 10 bases between the two germline ends. CDR3 loop: CASSRGTPYNEQFF. The DNA for the CDR3 is TGTGCCAGCAGTCGCGGGACACCCTACAATGAGCAGTTCTTC.

V is TRBV7-9 and J is TRBJ1-1; D call uncertain. The V gene's germline CDR1 is SEHNR and CDR2 FQNEAQ (reference sequence). The germline V and J ends were trimmed by 3 bases and 0 bases, with 11 bases remaining between them. The CDR3 totals 15 residues. The CDR3 nucleotides read TGTGCCAGCAGCTTCCGGACGGGAATGAACACTGAAGCTTTCTTT. Translation gives CASSFRTGMNTEAFF.

This clonotype occurred many times. The rearrangement joins TRBV29-1 to TRBJ2-3, with D perhaps matching TRBD2 (5 bases). The ends were cut back, 3 bases at V and 4 bases at J, with 14 bases in the middle. The germline V gene has CDR1 SQVTM and CDR2 ANQGSEA. The CDR3 sequence is 14 residues long. The CDR3 loop is CSVELAFLPDTQYF. The DNA of the CDR3 is TGCAGCGTTGAGTTAGCGTTCTTACCAGATACGCAGTATTTT.

About this clonotype: A much larger clone sits a single nucleotide away, making a read error possible. The J gene is TRBJ2-7, the V gene TRBV6-6; no clear D gene. Per the germline V gene, CDR1 is MNHNY and CDR2 is SVGAGI (reference sequence). CDR3 length: 14 amino acids. CDR3 amino acids: CASRTGPPNYERYF. The CDR3 DNA follows: TGTGCCAGCAGAACGGGCCCACCTAACTACGAGCGGTACTTC.

This clonotype occurred a few times. The chain has TRBV12-5 and TRBJ2-3; D is undetermined. The length of the CDR3 is 12 residues. In germline, CDR1 is LGHNT, CDR2 FRNRAP. V lost 2 bases to trimming and J lost 2 bases, with 2 bases between them. CDR3: CASGLNTDTQYF. The CDR3 nucleotides are TGTGCTAGTGGTTTGAACACAGATACGCAGTATTTT.

This clonotype was counted at least ten times. V gene TRBV6-1 combines with J gene TRBJ2-5, with 7 bases lining up with TRBD2. Germline CDR1 and CDR2: MNHNS and SASEGT. After removal of 5 bases from V and 1 base from J, the junction contained 10 bases not matched to a gene. The CDR3 loop spans 16 amino acids. Here the CDR3 DNA reads TGTGCCAGCAGTCCCCTTGGGGGGGGAGCCCAAGAGACCCAGTACTTC. This sequence encodes CASSPLGGGAQETQYF.